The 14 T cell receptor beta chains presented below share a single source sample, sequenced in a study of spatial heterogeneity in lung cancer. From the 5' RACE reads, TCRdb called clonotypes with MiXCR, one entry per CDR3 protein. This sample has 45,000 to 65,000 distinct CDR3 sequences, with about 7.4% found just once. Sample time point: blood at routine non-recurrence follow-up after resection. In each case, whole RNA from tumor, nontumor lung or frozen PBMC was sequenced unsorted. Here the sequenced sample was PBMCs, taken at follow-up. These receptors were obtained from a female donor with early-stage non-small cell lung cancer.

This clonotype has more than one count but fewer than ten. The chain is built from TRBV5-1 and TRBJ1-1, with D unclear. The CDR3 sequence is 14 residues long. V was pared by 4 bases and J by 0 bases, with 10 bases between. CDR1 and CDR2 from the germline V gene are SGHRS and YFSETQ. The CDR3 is CASSAFGMNTEAFF. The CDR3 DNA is TGCGCCAGCAGCGCCTTTGGAATGAACACTGAAGCTTTCTTT.

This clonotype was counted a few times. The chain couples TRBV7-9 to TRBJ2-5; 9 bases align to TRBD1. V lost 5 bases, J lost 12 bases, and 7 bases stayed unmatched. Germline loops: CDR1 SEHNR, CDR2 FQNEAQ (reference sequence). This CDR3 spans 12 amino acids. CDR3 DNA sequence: TGTGCCAGCAGCACCGCCGGACAGGGGAAGTACTTC. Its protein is CASSTAGQGKYF.

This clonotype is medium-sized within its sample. CDR3 loop: CASSPGTSATYNEQFF. The CDR3 nucleotides are TGCGCCAGCAGCCCCGGGACTAGCGCTACCTACAATGAGCAGTTCTTC. This sequence joins TRBV5-1 and TRBJ2-1; TRBD2 agrees at 10 bases. V trimming: 4 bases; J trimming: 2 bases; junction bases outside the gene matches: 6. This CDR3 spans 16 amino acids. Germline V gene lookup returns CDR1 SGHRS and CDR2 YFSETQ.

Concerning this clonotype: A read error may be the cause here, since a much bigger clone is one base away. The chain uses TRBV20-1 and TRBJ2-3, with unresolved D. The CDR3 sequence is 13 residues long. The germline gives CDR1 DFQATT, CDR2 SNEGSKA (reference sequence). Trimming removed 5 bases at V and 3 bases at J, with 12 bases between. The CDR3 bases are TGCAGTGCTCCGAGCCCCTGGACAGATACGCAGTATTTT. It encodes CSAPSPWTDTQYF.

The CDR3 sequence is CASSYSVPGEGANVLTF. CDR3 nucleotide sequence: TGTGCCAGCAGTTACTCGGTCCCAGGGGAAGGGGCCAACGTCCTGACTTTC. This chain links TRBV6-5 with TRBJ2-6; D is perhaps TRBD1 (6 bases). Trimming stripped 0 bases from V and 4 bases from J, with 13 bases between. Germline V gene lookup returns CDR1 MNHEY and CDR2 SVGAGI. The CDR3 is made up of 17 amino acids.

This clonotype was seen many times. In DNA form, the CDR3 reads TGTGCCAGCAGTTCCCGGACAGGCTACTCCTACGAGCAGTACTTC. Its translation is CASSSRTGYSYEQYF. The rearrangement uses TRBV28 and TRBJ2-7, with 7 bases lining up with TRBD1. V lost 4 bases to trimming and J lost 0 bases; unmatched junction nucleotides: 6. The CDR3 contains 15 residues. The germline CDR1 and CDR2 sequences are MDHEN and SYDVKM.

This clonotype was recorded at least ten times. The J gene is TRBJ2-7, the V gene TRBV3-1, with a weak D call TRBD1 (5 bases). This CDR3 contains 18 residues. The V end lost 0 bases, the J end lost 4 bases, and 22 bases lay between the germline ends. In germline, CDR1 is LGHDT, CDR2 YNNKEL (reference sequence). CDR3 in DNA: TGTGCCAGCAGCCAAGAAAGGACGGCAGGGCGGATGGCTTACGAGCAGTACTTC. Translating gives CASSQERTAGRMAYEQYF.

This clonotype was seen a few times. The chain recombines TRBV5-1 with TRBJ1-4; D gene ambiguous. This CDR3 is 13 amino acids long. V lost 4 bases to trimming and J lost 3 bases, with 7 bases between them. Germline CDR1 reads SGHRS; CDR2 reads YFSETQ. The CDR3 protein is CASSKEANEKLFF. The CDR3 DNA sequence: TGCGCCAGCAGCAAGGAGGCTAATGAAAAACTGTTTTTT.

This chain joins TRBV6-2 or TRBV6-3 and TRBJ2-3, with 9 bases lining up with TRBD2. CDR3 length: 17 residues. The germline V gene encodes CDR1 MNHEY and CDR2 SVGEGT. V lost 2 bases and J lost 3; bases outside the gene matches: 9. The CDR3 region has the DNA TGTGCCAGCAGTTACAACAGAGCGGGGGGTTCGACAGATACGCAGTATTTT. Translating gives CASSYNRAGGSTDTQYF.

The chain's CDR3 is CASILQGLTGELFF. CDR3 nucleotide sequence: TGTGCCAGCATTTTACAGGGACTCACCGGGGAGCTGTTTTTT. V gene TRBV7-2 combines with J gene TRBJ2-2; possibly TRBD1 or TRBD2 for D (6 bases each). The CDR3 has 14 residues. Germline V gives CDR1 SGHTA, CDR2 FQGNSA. The V end lost 7 bases, the J end lost 4 bases, and 13 bases lay between the germline ends.

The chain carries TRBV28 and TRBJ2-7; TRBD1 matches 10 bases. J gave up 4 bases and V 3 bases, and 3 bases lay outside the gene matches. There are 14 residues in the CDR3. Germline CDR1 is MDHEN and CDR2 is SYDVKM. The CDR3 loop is CASSFPGQGYEQYF. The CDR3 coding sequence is TGTGCCAGCAGTTTCCCGGGACAGGGGTACGAGCAGTACTTC.

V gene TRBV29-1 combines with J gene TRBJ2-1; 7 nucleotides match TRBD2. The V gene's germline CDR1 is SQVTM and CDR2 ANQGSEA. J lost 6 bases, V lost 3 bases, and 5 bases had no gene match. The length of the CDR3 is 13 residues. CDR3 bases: TGCAGCGTTGAGGGGGGGTTTACCAATGAGCAGTTCTTC. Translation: CSVEGGFTNEQFF.

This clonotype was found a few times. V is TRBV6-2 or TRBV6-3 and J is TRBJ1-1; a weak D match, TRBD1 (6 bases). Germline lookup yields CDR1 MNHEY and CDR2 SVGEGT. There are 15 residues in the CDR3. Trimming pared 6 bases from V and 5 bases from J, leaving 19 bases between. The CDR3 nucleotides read TGTGCCAGCAGCCGAATACTAGACAGGACGACTGAAGCTTTCTTT. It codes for CASSRILDRTTEAFF.

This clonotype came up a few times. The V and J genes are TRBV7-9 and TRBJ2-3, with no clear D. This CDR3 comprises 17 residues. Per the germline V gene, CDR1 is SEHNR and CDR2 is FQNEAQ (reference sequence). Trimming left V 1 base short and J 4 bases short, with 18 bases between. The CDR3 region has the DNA TGTGCCAGCAGCTTAGTAGGGTCTCTCCCAGATGCAGATACGCAGTATTTT. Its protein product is CASSLVGSLPDADTQYF.